This T cell receptor (beta chain) was sequenced for a study of blood T cell repertoires in COVID-19. Study-level information: COVID-19 samples collected from the United States, Italy and Spain covered acute and convalescent phases. T cells, B-cell-depleted T cells, or PBMCs supplied cDNA or gDNA.

With V trimmed by 10 bases and J by 7 bases, 7 bases remained unmatched. The germline gives CDR1 LGHDT, CDR2 YNNKEL (reference sequence). The length of the CDR3 is 13 residues. Study processing details: Amplified reference gene primers provided the basis for estimating nucleated cell counts. The data were produced by immunoSEQ multiplex PCR, yet TCRdb's version contains in-frame clones alone and is incomplete. V, J and clone size derive from that table, while D and trimming were established from the DNA sequence. Here the sample spans roughly 130,000 clones, about four fifths being singletons. The chain recombines TRBV3-1 (or the pseudogene TRBV3-2) with TRBJ1-5; 10 bases fit TRBD1. This TCR derives from a woman in her 70s with COVID-19, enrolled during active disease. Sample: peripheral blood. CDR3 DNA sequence: TGTGCCATTGGACAGGGGGATGGGCAGCCCCAGCATTTT. It specifies CAIGQGDGQPQHF.